This passage covers 32 T cell receptor beta chains from one sample sequenced in a study of blood T cell repertoires in COVID-19. Data came from immunoSEQ multiplex PCR; TCRdb stores just in-frame clones and leaves some out. The table lists about 170,000 clones, about 85% of them singletons. The sample comprised peripheral blood. These receptors were collected from a woman of 80 years or more with COVID-19, enrolled during active disease.

J is TRBJ2-1 and V is TRBV4-1; D is uncertain. The germline V gene encodes CDR1 MGHRA and CDR2 YSYEKL. The CDR3 sequence is 17 residues long. Trimming removed 1 base at V and 0 bases at J, with 13 bases between. For the CDR3, the DNA is TGCGCCAGCAGCCAAGTTACCACTGCGGTCTCCTACAATGAGCAGTTCTTC. It specifies CASSQVTTAVSYNEQFF.

The chain links TRBV7-9 to TRBJ2-5, with 13 bases matching TRBD2. CDR3 length equals 17 residues. Germline CDR1 SEHNR, CDR2 FQNEAQ (reference sequence). The J segment lost 4 bases and the V segment lost 4 bases, leaving 9 bases of the junction unmatched. CDR3 sequence reads: CASSSGTSGKARETQYF. CDR3 coding DNA: TGTGCCAGCAGCTCCGGGACTAGCGGGAAAGCGAGAGAGACCCAGTACTTC.

The gene calls are TRBV7-2 and TRBJ1-2; 9 nucleotides match TRBD1. Germline CDR1 SGHTA, CDR2 FQGNSA. The CDR3 totals 15 residues. V trimming: 5 bases; J trimming: 2 bases; junction bases outside the gene matches: 6. The CDR3 DNA sequence: TGTGCCAGCAGCCTCGGGACAGGGAACAACTATGGCTACACCTTC. Amino acid sequence: CASSLGTGNNYGYTF.

Turning to this clone: Other DNA sequences from this sample encode an identical CDR3 as well. This chain uses TRBV6-5 with TRBJ1-6, with D possibly matching TRBD1 (5 bases). The CDR3 contains 14 residues. Germline V gene data show CDR1 as MNHEY and CDR2 as SVGAGI. Trimming removed 0 bases at V and 10 bases at J, with 10 bases between. In DNA form, the CDR3 reads TGTGCCAGCAGTTACTCGGGGGGTGGGTCACCCCTCCACTTT. Translation: CASSYSGGGSPLHF.

The CDR3 coding sequence is TGTGCCAGCAGCCCTGGGAGGGGGTTGAACACTGAAGCTTTCTTT. Translated, it gives CASSPGRGLNTEAFF. The genes are TRBV3-1 (or the pseudogene TRBV3-2) and TRBJ1-1; tentative D call: TRBD1 (6 bases). V was clipped by 4 bases and J by 0 bases, with 12 bases between them. CDR1 LGHDT and CDR2 YNNKEL come from the germline V gene (reference sequence). The CDR3 extends over 15 amino acids.

This clone was seen just once. The CDR3 sequence is CASRLSGGEKLFF. CDR3 DNA sequence: TGTGCCAGCAGACTTTCGGGGGGAGAAAAACTGTTTTTT. The chain recombines TRBV6-5 with TRBJ1-4, with D possibly being TRBD1 (5 bases). Germline loops: CDR1 MNHEY, CDR2 SVGAGI. The CDR3 totals 13 residues. The ends were cut back, 6 bases at V and 8 bases at J, with 13 bases in the middle.

The chain uses TRBV5-1 and TRBJ2-1, with 10 bases fitting TRBD2. This CDR3 contains 15 residues. V dropped 4 bases and J dropped 9; count of bases not matched to a gene: 10. Germline loops: CDR1 SGHRS, CDR2 YFSETQ. The CDR3 sequence is CASSPGLAPKGEQFF. The CDR3 DNA reads TGCGCCAGCAGCCCGGGACTAGCGCCAAAGGGTGAGCAGTTCTTC.

This clone was seen just once. As DNA, the CDR3 is TGTGCCAGCAGCGCCCCCTCCTTTAGCGGAGCTGGGGCAGATACGCAGTATTTT. It encodes CASSAPSFSGAGADTQYF. The V and J genes are TRBV3-1 (or the pseudogene TRBV3-2) and TRBJ2-3, with a possible D match to TRBD2 (6 bases). This CDR3 comprises 18 residues. CDR1 and CDR2 from the germline V gene are LGHDT and YNNKEL (reference sequence). The V end lost 5 bases, the J end lost 4 bases, and 25 bases lay between the germline ends.

V usage is TRBV29-1 and J usage is TRBJ2-5; 9 bases are shared with TRBD2. Germline trimming cut 6 bases from V and 5 bases from J; bases unmatched to any gene: 16. In germline, CDR1 is SQVTM, CDR2 ANQGSEA. The CDR3 length is 16 residues. The CDR3 loop reads CSVPRTSAVQAETQYF. DNA of the CDR3: TGCAGCGTCCCTCGGACTAGCGCGGTGCAGGCGGAGACCCAGTACTTC.

This clone showed up many times. In the same sample, other DNA sequences code for this CDR3. The chain recombines TRBV18 with TRBJ2-5; D gene ambiguous. CDR1 is KGHSH, CDR2 LQKENI, per germline. The germline V and J ends were trimmed by 6 bases and 1 base, with 12 bases remaining between them. The CDR3 contains 14 residues. CDR3 bases: TGTGCCAGCTCCCCTCTGAGTGGCCAAGAGACCCAGTACTTC. This translates into CASSPLSGQETQYF.

The genes are TRBV7-2 and TRBJ1-2; 8 bases fit TRBD1. V shed 4 bases, J shed 6 bases, and the junction held 4 bases outside the gene matches. The CDR3 loop spans 13 amino acids. From germline, CDR1 is SGHTA and CDR2 FQGNSA. The DNA of the CDR3 is TGTGCCAGCAGCTCTGGACAGGGCCATGGCTACACCTTC. Translation gives CASSSGQGHGYTF.

The V gene is TRBV4-2, the J gene TRBJ1-1; 12 bases match TRBD1. The CDR3 is 16 amino acids. Germline CDR1 reads LGHNA; CDR2 reads YNFKEQ. With 4 bases clipped from V and 0 bases from J, the junction kept 3 bases outside the gene matches. CDR3 sequence reads: CASSRDRGPLNTEAFF. The CDR3 coding sequence is TGTGCCAGCAGCCGGGACAGGGGGCCCTTGAACACTGAAGCTTTCTTT.

CDR3 bases: TGCGCCAGCAGCTTGAACGAGATGAACACTGAAGCTTTCTTT. This sequence encodes CASSLNEMNTEAFF. J is TRBJ1-1 and V is TRBV5-1; D call uncertain. The germline V gene encodes CDR1 SGHRS and CDR2 YFSETQ. V lost 1 base and J lost 0, with 7 bases in between. This CDR3 comprises 14 residues.

This chain connects TRBV2 to TRBJ2-5; 13 nucleotides align to TRBD2. Germline values: CDR1 SNHLY, CDR2 FYNNEI. The CDR3 spans 18 residues. V lost 0 bases to trimming and J lost 5 bases; unmatched junction nucleotides: 9. The CDR3 here is CASSEAVGTSGIVETQYF. The CDR3 DNA follows: TGTGCCAGCAGTGAAGCGGTTGGGACTAGCGGGATCGTGGAGACCCAGTACTTC.

The genes are TRBV5-1 and TRBJ2-3; 8 bases align to TRBD2. Germline assignment: CDR1 SGHRS and CDR2 YFSETQ. This CDR3 region has 21 residues. Trimming removed 0 bases from V and 0 bases from J; junction bases left unmatched: 18. CDR3 sequence: CASSLARSSGFSRSSTDTQYF. Here the CDR3 DNA reads TGCGCCAGCAGCTTGGCTCGTTCTAGCGGGTTTTCGAGATCTAGCACAGATACGCAGTATTTT.

A note on this clone: One end of the junction is discordant with germline, which a read error may explain. J is TRBJ1-6 and V is TRBV6-1; no clear D gene. Germline V gene lookup returns CDR1 MNHNS and CDR2 SASEGT. This CDR3 has 16 residues. CDR3 region: CASREEADGRSSPLHF. The CDR3 DNA follows: TGTGCCAGCAGGGAAGAAGCGGACGGGAGGAGTTCACCCCTCCACTTT.

The rearrangement uses TRBV2 and TRBJ2-3; a weak D match, TRBD1 (5 bases). Germline CDR1 and CDR2: SNHLY and FYNNEI. Trimming shortened V by 7 bases and J by 2 bases, and 13 bases separated the two germline ends. The CDR3 is made up of 14 amino acids. The CDR3 sequence: CASNNPGPTDTQYF. CDR3 DNA: TGTGCCAGCAACAATCCAGGGCCCACAGATACGCAGTATTTT.

This sequence joins TRBV2 and TRBJ1-2; D not certain. Deletions cut 8 bases from V and 4 bases from J, with 11 bases between. This CDR3 comprises 12 residues. Germline V lookup: CDR1 SNHLY, CDR2 FYNNEI. In DNA form, the CDR3 reads TGTGCCAGCCTAGTCGGGGTCTATGGCTACACCTTC. Amino acids: CASLVGVYGYTF. The variable domain in full, with the rest retrieved from reference TRBV2 and TRBJ1-2, is EPEVTQTPSHQVTQMGQEVILRCVPISNHLYFYWYRQILGQKVEFLVSFYNNEISEKSEIFDDQFSVERPDGSNFTLKIRSTKLEDSAMYFCASLVGVYGYTFGSGTRLTVV.

The chain recombines TRBV28 with TRBJ1-1, with no clear D. Trimming pared 3 bases from V and 0 bases from J, leaving 11 bases between. CDR1 and CDR2 from the germline V gene are MDHEN and SYDVKM. The CDR3 loop spans 15 amino acids. The CDR3 reads CASSLREHLNTEAFF. In DNA form, the CDR3 reads TGTGCCAGCAGTTTGAGGGAACACCTGAACACTGAAGCTTTCTTT.

This clone came up once. The CDR3 DNA follows: TGTGCCAGCAGTAAGGACAGGGCGAACACCGGGGAGCTGTTTTTT. It is translated as CASSKDRANTGELFF. The chain couples TRBV2 to TRBJ2-2; 8 bases map to TRBD1. V trimming: 5 bases; J trimming: 0 bases; junction bases outside the gene matches: 2. Per germline, CDR1 SNHLY and CDR2 FYNNEI. The CDR3 runs 15 residues.

DNA for the CDR3: TGCGCCAGCAGCTTCGGACAGGGCCCCTTCGGCTACACCTTC. Its translation: CASSFGQGPFGYTF. The V call is TRBV5-1, the J call TRBJ1-2; the match to TRBD1 covers 8 bases. The V segment lost 2 bases and the J segment 8 bases; nucleotides outside the gene matches: 8. The CDR3 consists of 14 residues. The germline V gene has CDR1 SGHRS and CDR2 YFSETQ. The full variable domain, its missing parts supplied by reference TRBV5-1 and TRBJ1-2, is KAGVTQTPRYLIKTRGQQVTLSCSPISGHRSVSWYQQTPGQGLQFLFEYFSETQRNKGNFPGRFSGRQFSNSRSEMNVSTLELGDSALYLCASSFGQGPFGYTFGSGTRLTVV.

The chain combines TRBV18 with TRBJ1-5, with TRBD1 identical over 7 bases. V was pared by 6 bases and J by 0 bases, with 8 bases of the junction left unmatched. The CDR3 has 16 amino acids. The V gene's germline CDR1 is KGHSH and CDR2 LQKENI. This chain's CDR3 is CASSQGVVYSNQPQHF. CDR3 nucleotide sequence: TGTGCCAGCTCCCAGGGGGTGGTTTATAGCAATCAGCCCCAGCATTTT.

The J gene is TRBJ2-7, the V gene TRBV27; 9 bases are shared with TRBD2. The CDR3 extends over 15 amino acids. V trimming: 2 bases; J trimming: 4 bases; junction bases outside the gene matches: 6. Per germline, CDR1 MNHEY and CDR2 SMNVEV (reference sequence). CDR3 protein: CASSLSGGLNYEQYF. DNA for the CDR3: TGTGCCAGCAGTTTAAGCGGGGGGCTAAATTACGAGCAGTACTTC.

The CDR3 coding sequence is TGTGCCACCAGCAAACTAGCGGTAACGAACACCGGGGAGCTGTTTTTT. Translation gives CATSKLAVTNTGELFF. The chain combines TRBV15 with TRBJ2-2; 8 bases fit TRBD2. J gave up 0 bases and V 4 bases, and 4 bases lay outside the gene matches. Germline lookup yields CDR1 LNHNV and CDR2 YYDKDF (reference sequence). The CDR3 is 16 residues long. The full variable domain, with the rest looked up from reference TRBV15 and TRBJ2-2, is DAMVIQNPRYQVTQFGKPVTLSCSQTLNHNVMYWYQQKSSQAPKLLFHYYDKDFNNEADTPDNFQSRRPNTSFCFLDIRSPGLGDTAMYLCATSKLAVTNTGELFFGEGSRLTVL.

The chain has TRBV5-1 and TRBJ1-1; D is perhaps TRBD1 (5 bases). CDR1 is SGHRS, CDR2 YFSETQ, per germline. The CDR3 has 18 residues. Trimming removed 4 bases from V and 0 bases from J, with 22 bases in between. The CDR3 reads CASSPSPLGEGMNTEAFF. The DNA of the CDR3 is TGCGCCAGCAGCCCCTCTCCGCTGGGGGAGGGGATGAACACTGAAGCTTTCTTT.

V gene TRBV2 combines with J gene TRBJ2-7, with 10 bases matching TRBD2. Per germline, CDR1 SNHLY and CDR2 FYNNEI. V lost 2 bases and J lost 7; bases outside the gene matches: 8. This CDR3 is built from 15 residues. In nucleotides, the CDR3 is TGTGCCAGCAGTGAACGGGCTAGCGGGGGAGATGAGCAGTACTTC. This gives the protein CASSERASGGDEQYF.

The chain couples TRBV6-4 to TRBJ1-2, with D unresolved. The CDR3 extends over 12 amino acids. The germline V gene has CDR1 MRHNA and CDR2 SNTAGT. Trimming removed 6 bases from V and 2 bases from J, with 7 bases in between. The CDR3 sequence: CASSAGNYGYTF. CDR3 nucleotides: TGTGCCAGCAGCGCCGGGAACTATGGCTACACCTTC.

This chain links TRBV6-6 with TRBJ1-1, with 7 bases fitting TRBD1. The V gene's germline CDR1 is MNHNY and CDR2 SVGAGI (reference sequence). Trimming cost V 5 bases and J 0 bases; bases outside gene matches: 3. This CDR3 spans 14 amino acids. The CDR3 spells CASSTGTVNTEAFF. In nucleotides, the CDR3 is TGTGCCAGCAGTACCGGGACAGTGAACACTGAAGCTTTCTTT.

The chain joins TRBV7-2 to TRBJ1-1; tentatively, D is TRBD1 (5 bases). V was shortened by 5 bases and J by 1 base, with 11 bases between the two germline ends. This CDR3 comprises 14 residues. Germline-derived CDR1 and CDR2 are SGHTA and FQGNSA. CDR3 in DNA: TGTGCCAGCAGCACCAGTCAGGGGAACACTGAAGCTTTCTTT. This gives the protein CASSTSQGNTEAFF.

The chain recombines TRBV6-4 with TRBJ1-5; D is perhaps TRBD1 (6 bases). Trimming shortened V by 8 bases and J by 1 base, and 18 bases separated the two germline ends. Germline CDR1 is MRHNA and CDR2 is SNTAGT. The CDR3 loop spans 16 amino acids. CDR3 DNA: TGTGCCAGCCCTCGGCGAAATCAGGGGAGCAATCAGCCCCAGCATTTT. It encodes CASPRRNQGSNQPQHF.

The chain recombines TRBV6-4 with TRBJ2-7; a weak D match, TRBD2 (7 bases). The CDR3 loop spans 13 amino acids. Germline CDR1 reads MRHNA; CDR2 reads SNTAGT. The V end lost 10 bases, the J end lost 6 bases, and 19 bases lay between the germline ends. CDR3 nucleotide sequence: TGTGCCACCCGTGGGGGGGGCGCATCCGAGCAGTACTTC. Residues: CATRGGGASEQYF.

V and J are TRBV9 and TRBJ2-2; weak D call: TRBD2 (7 bases). This CDR3 is built from 16 residues. The V end was cut by 0 bases, the J end by 4 bases, with 13 bases between. Germline V gene data show CDR1 as SGDLS and CDR2 as YYNGEE. CDR3 nucleotide sequence: TGTGCCAGCAGCGTAGGGGGGGGCGGCGGCACCGGGGAGCTGTTTTTT. Translating gives CASSVGGGGGTGELFF.